The T cell receptor (beta chain) under discussion was sequenced for a study of vaccination and CD4 T cells after COVID-19. Study-level background: Participants received two doses of either BNT162b2 or mRNA-1273 vaccine.

Treatment indicated: roughly 10-day PBMC culture with coronavirus spike peptide pools or control peptides (ViraFEST assay). Expansion of antigen-specific T cells with peptide pools by ViraFEST preceded sequencing of TCRs. Sequence data for DNA of cultured CD4+ T cells were generated by the Oncomine TCR Beta short-read assay. A single record per CDR3 protein comes from TCRdb applying MiXCR to the PCR reads. Of fewer than 20,000 distinct CDR3 sequences in the sample, 60% to 75% were seen once. Whole-study results and caveats: SARS-CoV-2-reactive clonotype medians increased from roughly 22 to 38, not significantly.

This clonotype has more than one count but fewer than ten. The antigen is unknown. This CDR3 has 14 residues. Germline CDR1 MRHNA, CDR2 SNTAGT. Trimming at V came to 6 bases and at J to 8 bases, leaving 6 bases not matched to a gene. J is TRBJ1-6 and V is TRBV6-4; 8 nucleotides line up with TRBD1. The TCR sequence derives from a human donor who had recovered from COVID-19. Material: CD4+ T cells from blood, cultured in vitro. The CDR3 loop reads CASRLTGQDSPLHF. In DNA, the CDR3 is TGTGCCAGCAGACTGACGGGACAGGATTCACCCCTCCACTTT.